Presented here are 19 T cell receptor beta chains from one specimen sequenced in a study of T cell responses to AZD1222 COVID-19 vaccine. Using immunoSEQ multiplex PCR, the repertoire was profiled, and TCRdb retains in-frame clones only, with some absent. Of roughly 150,000 clones in the sample, approximately 86% were seen once. The source material was peripheral blood, sampled on day 0 of AZD1222 vaccination. Receptors were obtained from an adult in good health.

This chain connects TRBV25-1 to TRBJ1-6; D is undetermined. Between the trimmed V and J ends, which lost 5 bases and 10 bases, there was a span of 12 bases. The CDR3 is 13 amino acids. Looked up from germline, CDR1 is MGHDK and CDR2 is SYGVNS. CDR3 protein: CASSSLQGSPLHF. CDR3 coding DNA: TGTGCCAGCAGTTCCCTCCAAGGCTCACCCCTCCACTTT. Full variable domain (outside the CDR3, taken from reference TRBV25-1 and TRBJ1-6): EADIYQTPRYLVIGTGKKITLECSQTMGHDKMYWYQQDPGMELHLIHYSYGVNSTEKGDLSSESTVSRIRTEHFPLTLESARPSHTSQYLCASSSLQGSPLHFGNGTRLTVT.

The rearrangement joins TRBV25-1 to TRBJ2-7; no firm D call. CDR1 is MGHDK and CDR2 is SYGVNS in the germline V gene. Trimming took off 5 bases at V and 6 bases at J, with 14 bases between the two ends. CDR3 length equals 13 residues. CDR3 loop: CASSPRGALEQYF. CDR3 bases: TGTGCCAGCAGTCCACGAGGAGCTCTCGAGCAGTACTTC.

This chain connects TRBV18 to TRBJ1-2; D possibly corresponds to TRBD1 (5 bases). This CDR3 comprises 13 residues. In germline, CDR1 is KGHSH, CDR2 LQKENI. With 3 bases removed from V and 7 bases from J, the gap between germline ends came to 12 bases. DNA for the CDR3: TGTGCCAGCTCACCGGCCAGGGATTCTGGCTACACCTTC. Translated: CASSPARDSGYTF.

This clone showed up just a few times. This chain links TRBV6-1 with TRBJ2-3; D ambiguous. This CDR3 has 15 residues. Trimming removed 0 bases at V and 0 bases at J, with 7 bases between. CDR1 and CDR2 (germline): MNHNS, SASEGT. The CDR3 region has the DNA TGTGCCAGCAGTGAAGCGGTCGACAGCACAGATACGCAGTATTTT. Its protein product is CASSEAVDSTDTQYF.

CDR3 sequence (DNA): TGTGCCACCAGCAGAGAACGCCTAGCGGCATACAATGAGCAGTTCTTC. Its protein product is CATSRERLAAYNEQFF. The rearrangement uses TRBV15 and TRBJ2-1; 7 nucleotides agree with TRBD2. CDR1 and CDR2 (germline): LNHNV, YYDKDF (reference sequence). The CDR3 runs 16 residues. With 0 bases clipped from V and 4 bases from J, the junction kept 6 bases outside the gene matches.

The chain carries TRBV11-2 and TRBJ2-7; D is unresolved. This CDR3 contains 13 residues. The germline V and J ends were trimmed by 4 bases and 5 bases, with 12 bases remaining between them. Germline lookup yields CDR1 SGHAT and CDR2 FQNNGV. CDR3: CASSSVTVHEQYF. In nucleotides, the CDR3 is TGTGCCAGCAGCTCCGTGACGGTCCACGAGCAGTACTTC.

This chain joins TRBV3-1 (or the pseudogene TRBV3-2) and TRBJ2-1; 7 bases are shared with TRBD1. The trim removed 4 bases at V and 5 bases at J, leaving 8 bases unmatched. The CDR3 length is 15 residues. CDR1 and CDR2 (germline): LGHDT, YNNKEL (reference sequence). CDR3 in amino acids: CASSPTWGQNNEQFF. The CDR3 coding sequence is TGTGCCAGCAGCCCTACGTGGGGACAGAACAATGAGCAGTTCTTC.

The chain couples TRBV5-4 to TRBJ2-7; possibly TRBD1 for D (6 bases). Germline loops: CDR1 SGHNT, CDR2 YYREEE (reference sequence). The CDR3 covers 13 residues. The V end was cut by 1 base, the J end by 5 bases, with 10 bases between. CDR3 bases: TGTGCCAGCAGCTTGATTGGGGGCCACGAGCAGTACTTC. As protein: CASSLIGGHEQYF. The whole variable domain, filled in from reference TRBV5-4 and TRBJ2-7, reads ETGVTQSPTHLIKTRGQQVTLRCSSQSGHNTVSWYQQALGQGPQFIFQYYREEENGRGNFPPRFSGLQFPNYSSELNVNALELDDSALYLCASSLIGGHEQYFGPGTRLTVT.

The CDR3: CASSPVGGFGETQYF. The CDR3 DNA follows: TGTGCCAGCAGCCCCGTAGGGGGTTTCGGTGAGACCCAGTACTTC. The V and J genes are TRBV7-7 and TRBJ2-5; maybe TRBD1 (6 bases). The CDR3 consists of 15 residues. Trimming pared 5 bases from V and 5 bases from J, leaving 18 bases between. CDR1 is SSHAT, CDR2 FNYEAQ, per germline (reference sequence).

The chain combines TRBV6-1 with TRBJ2-7; D not certain. V shed 0 bases and J shed 2 bases, with 8 bases lying between them. The CDR3 is 14 residues long. CDR1 is MNHNS, CDR2 SASEGT, per germline. As DNA, the CDR3 is TGTGCCAGCAGTGAAGCGCCCTACGCCTACGAGCAGTACTTC. Amino acid sequence: CASSEAPYAYEQYF.

The rearrangement links TRBV7-2 to TRBJ1-5; perhaps TRBD1 as D (5 bases). This CDR3 comprises 15 residues. V was clipped by 5 bases and J by 7 bases, with 18 bases between them. Germline V gene data show CDR1 as SGHTA and CDR2 as FQGNSA. The CDR3 spells CASSDPGPSRQPQHF. In DNA, the CDR3 is TGTGCCAGCAGCGACCCGGGACCTTCCCGCCAGCCCCAGCATTTT.

The rearrangement joins TRBV6-5 to TRBJ1-1, with D possibly TRBD1 on 5 matching bases. Germline CDR1 is MNHEY and CDR2 is SVGAGI. V lost 6 bases to trimming and J lost 1 base, with 9 bases between them. The length of the CDR3 is 13 residues. CDR3 bases: TGTGCCAGCAGCCTAACAGGGAACACTGAAGCTTTCTTT. Its protein product is CASSLTGNTEAFF.

J is TRBJ1-1 and V is TRBV5-1, with D unclear. CDR1 is SGHRS, CDR2 YFSETQ, per germline. There are 14 residues in the CDR3. Deletions cut 0 bases from V and 4 bases from J, with 10 bases between. The CDR3 sequence is CASSLDREGTEAFF. CDR3 coding DNA: TGCGCCAGCAGCTTGGACAGAGAGGGCACTGAAGCTTTCTTT.

The chain employs TRBV9 and TRBJ1-6; possible D gene TRBD1, 5 bases. The CDR3 covers 17 residues. Germline loops: CDR1 SGDLS, CDR2 YYNGEE. Trimming removed 3 bases at V and 9 bases at J, with 22 bases between. The chain's CDR3 is CASSEGGDSLQGSPLHF. CDR3 bases: TGTGCCAGCAGCGAGGGAGGGGACTCCCTCCAGGGTTCACCCCTCCACTTT.

The V and J genes are TRBV10-3 and TRBJ1-3, with D hard to call. Germline assignment: CDR1 ENHRY and CDR2 SYGVKD. The V gene lost 11 bases and the J gene lost 4 bases, with 12 bases spanning the gap. This CDR3 is 12 amino acids long. The CDR3 DNA sequence: TGTGCCTCCACCCCAGCCGGAAACACCATATATTTT. Its protein product is CASTPAGNTIYF.

V usage is TRBV19 and J usage is TRBJ1-5; D not resolved. CDR1 and CDR2 from the germline V gene are LNHDA and SQIVND (reference sequence). Trimming removed 1 base from V and 10 bases from J, with 11 bases in between. The CDR3 is 13 amino acids. CDR3 sequence reads: CASSIGVWDPQHF. The CDR3 DNA reads TGTGCCAGTAGTATAGGAGTATGGGATCCCCAGCATTTT.

The genes are TRBV7-6 and TRBJ1-6; no clear D gene. Germline V gives CDR1 SGHVS, CDR2 FNYEAQ. This CDR3 comprises 18 residues. Trimming took off 2 bases at V and 0 bases at J, with 14 bases between the two ends. The CDR3 protein is CASSLRQFGSSYNSPLHF. For the CDR3, the DNA is TGTGCCAGCAGCTTAAGGCAGTTTGGAAGCTCCTATAATTCACCCCTCCACTTT.

This chain connects TRBV15 to TRBJ2-5; D is perhaps TRBD2 (5 bases). CDR1 and CDR2 from the germline V gene are LNHNV and YYDKDF (reference sequence). V lost 0 bases and J lost 5, with 10 bases in between. The CDR3 spans 14 residues. The CDR3 DNA follows: TGTGCCACCAGCAGAGATTTAGGGAGCGAGACCCAGTACTTC. Protein sequence: CATSRDLGSETQYF.

The CDR3 here is CASSLGDRDGYTF. As DNA, the CDR3 is TGTGCCAGCAGCTTGGGGGACAGGGATGGCTACACCTTC. This chain connects TRBV5-6 to TRBJ1-2, with 9 bases aligning to TRBD1. Trimming at V came to 0 bases and at J to 6 bases, leaving 0 bases not matched to a gene. From germline, CDR1 is SGHDT and CDR2 YYEEEE. The CDR3 has 13 residues.